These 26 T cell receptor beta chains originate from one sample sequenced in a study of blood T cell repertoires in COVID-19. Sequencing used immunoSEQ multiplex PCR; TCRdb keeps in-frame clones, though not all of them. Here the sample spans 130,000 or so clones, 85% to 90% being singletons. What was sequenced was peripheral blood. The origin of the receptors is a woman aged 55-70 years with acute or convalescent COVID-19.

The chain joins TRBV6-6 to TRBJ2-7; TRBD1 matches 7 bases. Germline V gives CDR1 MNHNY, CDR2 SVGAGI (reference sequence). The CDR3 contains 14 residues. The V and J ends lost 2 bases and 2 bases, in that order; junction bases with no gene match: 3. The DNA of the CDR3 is TGTGCCAGCAGTTACGGGACAGACCCCTACGAGCAGTACTTC. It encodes CASSYGTDPYEQYF.

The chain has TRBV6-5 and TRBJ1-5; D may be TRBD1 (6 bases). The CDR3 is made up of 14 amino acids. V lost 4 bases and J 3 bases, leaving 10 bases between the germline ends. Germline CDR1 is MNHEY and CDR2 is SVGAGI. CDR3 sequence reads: CASSFGQNNQPQHF. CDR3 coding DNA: TGTGCCAGCAGTTTTGGACAGAACAATCAGCCCCAGCATTTT.

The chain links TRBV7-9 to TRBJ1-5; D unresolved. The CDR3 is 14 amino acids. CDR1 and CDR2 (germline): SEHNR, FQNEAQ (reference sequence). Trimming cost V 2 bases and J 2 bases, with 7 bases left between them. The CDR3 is CASSLSGGNQPQHF. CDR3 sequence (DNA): TGTGCCAGCAGCTTATCAGGTGGCAATCAGCCCCAGCATTTT.

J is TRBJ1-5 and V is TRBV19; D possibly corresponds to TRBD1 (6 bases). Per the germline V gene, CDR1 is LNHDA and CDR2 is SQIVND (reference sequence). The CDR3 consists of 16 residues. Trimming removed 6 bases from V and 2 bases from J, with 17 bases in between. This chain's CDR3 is CASRPRQAGGNQPQHF. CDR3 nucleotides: TGTGCCAGTAGACCTAGACAGGCGGGCGGCAATCAGCCCCAGCATTTT.

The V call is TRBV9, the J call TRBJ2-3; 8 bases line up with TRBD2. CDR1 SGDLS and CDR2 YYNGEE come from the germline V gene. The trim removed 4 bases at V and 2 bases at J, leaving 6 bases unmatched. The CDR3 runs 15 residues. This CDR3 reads CASSPRGGHTDTQYF. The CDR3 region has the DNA TGTGCCAGCAGCCCCCGGGGGGGGCACACAGATACGCAGTATTTT.

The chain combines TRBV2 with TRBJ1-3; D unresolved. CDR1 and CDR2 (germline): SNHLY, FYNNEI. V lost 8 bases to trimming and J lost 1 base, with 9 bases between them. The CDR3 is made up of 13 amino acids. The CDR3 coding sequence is TGTGCCAGCGGCGGCCATTCTGGAAACACCATATATTTT. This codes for CASGGHSGNTIYF.

This CDR3 reads CASSLPGFSYEQYF. In nucleotides, the CDR3 is TGTGCCAGCAGTTTGCCAGGGTTTTCCTACGAGCAGTACTTC. The genes are TRBV28 and TRBJ2-7, with a tentative D call TRBD1 (5 bases). The germline V gene has CDR1 MDHEN and CDR2 SYDVKM. The CDR3 has 14 residues. The germline V and J ends were trimmed by 3 bases and 1 base, with 10 bases remaining between them. The whole variable domain, filled in from reference TRBV28 and TRBJ2-7, reads DVKVTQSSRYLVKRTGEKVFLECVQDMDHENMFWYRQDPGLGLRLIYFSYDVKMKEKGDIPEGYSVSREKKERFSLILESASTNQTSMYLCASSLPGFSYEQYFGPGTRLTVT.

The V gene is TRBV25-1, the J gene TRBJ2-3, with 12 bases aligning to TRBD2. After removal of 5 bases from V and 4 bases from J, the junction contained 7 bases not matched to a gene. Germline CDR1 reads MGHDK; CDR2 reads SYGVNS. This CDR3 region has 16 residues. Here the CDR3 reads CASSPSSSGGADTQYF. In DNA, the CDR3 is TGTGCCAGCAGTCCGAGTTCTAGCGGGGGGGCAGATACGCAGTATTTT.

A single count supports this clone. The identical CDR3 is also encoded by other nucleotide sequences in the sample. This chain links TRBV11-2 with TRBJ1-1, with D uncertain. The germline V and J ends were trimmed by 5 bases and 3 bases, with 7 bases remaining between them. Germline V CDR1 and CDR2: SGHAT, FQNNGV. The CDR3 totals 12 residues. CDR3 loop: CASSLSYTEAFF. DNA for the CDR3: TGTGCCAGCAGCCTTTCCTACACTGAAGCTTTCTTT.

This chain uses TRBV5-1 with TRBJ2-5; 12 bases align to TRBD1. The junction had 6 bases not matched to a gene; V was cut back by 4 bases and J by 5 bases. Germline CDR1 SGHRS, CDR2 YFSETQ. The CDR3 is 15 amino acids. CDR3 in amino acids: CASSPWDRGRETQYF. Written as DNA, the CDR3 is TGCGCCAGCAGCCCTTGGGACAGGGGGCGGGAGACCCAGTACTTC.

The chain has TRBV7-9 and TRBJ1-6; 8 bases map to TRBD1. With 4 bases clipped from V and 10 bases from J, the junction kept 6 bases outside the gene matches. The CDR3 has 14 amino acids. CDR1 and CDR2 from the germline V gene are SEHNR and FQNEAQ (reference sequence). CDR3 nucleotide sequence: TGTGCCAGCAGCTCGACAGGGGAGGGGTCACCCCTCCACTTT. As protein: CASSSTGEGSPLHF.

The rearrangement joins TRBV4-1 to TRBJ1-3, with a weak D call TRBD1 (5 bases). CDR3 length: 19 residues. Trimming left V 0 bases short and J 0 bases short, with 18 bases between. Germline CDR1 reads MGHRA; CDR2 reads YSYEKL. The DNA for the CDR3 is TGCGCCAGCAGCCAAGAGGGGGTGGGAGGAGGCCTCTCTGGAAACACCATATATTTT. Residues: CASSQEGVGGGLSGNTIYF.

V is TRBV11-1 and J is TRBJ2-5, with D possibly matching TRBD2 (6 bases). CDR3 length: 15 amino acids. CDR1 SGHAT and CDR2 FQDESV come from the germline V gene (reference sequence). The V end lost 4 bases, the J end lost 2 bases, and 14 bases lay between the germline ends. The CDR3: CASSSGEKAQETQYF. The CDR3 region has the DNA TGTGCCAGCAGCTCGGGGGAGAAAGCGCAAGAGACCCAGTACTTC.

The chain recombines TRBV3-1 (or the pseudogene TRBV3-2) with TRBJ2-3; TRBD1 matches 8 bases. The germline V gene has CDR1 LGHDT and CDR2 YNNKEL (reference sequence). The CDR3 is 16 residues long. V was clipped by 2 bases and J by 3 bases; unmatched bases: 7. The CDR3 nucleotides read TGTGCCAGCAGCCAACTACAGGGGGGACTTACAGATACGCAGTATTTT. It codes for CASSQLQGGLTDTQYF.

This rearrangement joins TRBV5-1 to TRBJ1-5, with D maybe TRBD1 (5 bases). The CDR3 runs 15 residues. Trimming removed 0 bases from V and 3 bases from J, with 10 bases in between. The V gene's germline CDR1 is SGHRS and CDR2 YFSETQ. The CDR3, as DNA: TGCGCCAGCAGCTTGGACGGGGGAAACAATCAGCCCCAGCATTTT. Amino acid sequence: CASSLDGGNNQPQHF.

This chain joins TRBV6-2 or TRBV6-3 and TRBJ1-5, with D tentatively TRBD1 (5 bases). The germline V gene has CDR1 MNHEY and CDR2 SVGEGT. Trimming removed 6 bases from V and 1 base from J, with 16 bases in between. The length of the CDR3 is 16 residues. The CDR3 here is CASSPPLGGSNQPQHF. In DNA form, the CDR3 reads TGTGCCAGCAGCCCGCCGCTCGGGGGGAGCAATCAGCCCCAGCATTTT.

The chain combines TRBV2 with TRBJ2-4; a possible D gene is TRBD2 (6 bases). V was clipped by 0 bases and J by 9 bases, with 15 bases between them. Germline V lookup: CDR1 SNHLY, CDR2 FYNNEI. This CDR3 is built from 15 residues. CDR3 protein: CASSEARILGGIQYF. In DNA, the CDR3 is TGTGCCAGCAGTGAAGCCCGTATTCTGGGGGGCATTCAGTACTTC.

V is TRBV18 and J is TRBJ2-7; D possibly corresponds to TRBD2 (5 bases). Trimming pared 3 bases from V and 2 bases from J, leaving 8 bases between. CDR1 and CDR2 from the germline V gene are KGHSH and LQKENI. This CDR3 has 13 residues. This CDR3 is CASSPPGAYEQYF. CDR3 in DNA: TGTGCCAGCTCACCTCCCGGGGCCTACGAGCAGTACTTC. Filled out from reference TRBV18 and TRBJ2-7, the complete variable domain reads NAGVMQNPRHLVRRRGQEARLRCSPMKGHSHVYWYRQLPEEGLKFMVYLQKENIIDESGMPKERFSAEFPKEGPSILRIQQVVRGDSAAYFCASSPPGAYEQYFGPGTRLTVT.

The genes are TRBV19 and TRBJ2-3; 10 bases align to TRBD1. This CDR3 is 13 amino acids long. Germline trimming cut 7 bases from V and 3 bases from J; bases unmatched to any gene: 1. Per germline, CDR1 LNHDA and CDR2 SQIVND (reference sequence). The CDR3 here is CASKGQGTDTQYF. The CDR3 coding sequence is TGTGCCAGTAAGGGACAGGGGACAGATACGCAGTATTTT.

The CDR3 loop is CASIQGSANTGELFF. The CDR3, as DNA: TGCGCCAGCATACAGGGGAGCGCGAACACCGGGGAGCTGTTTTTT. This chain connects TRBV5-1 to TRBJ2-2, with 7 bases aligning to TRBD1. Germline CDR1 reads SGHRS; CDR2 reads YFSETQ. Trimming cost V 6 bases and J 0 bases; bases outside gene matches: 5. The CDR3 runs 15 residues.

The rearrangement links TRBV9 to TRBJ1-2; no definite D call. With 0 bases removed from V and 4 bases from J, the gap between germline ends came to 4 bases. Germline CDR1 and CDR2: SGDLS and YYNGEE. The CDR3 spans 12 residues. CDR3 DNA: TGTGCCAGCAGCGTAGTCGGCTATGGCTACACCTTC. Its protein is CASSVVGYGYTF. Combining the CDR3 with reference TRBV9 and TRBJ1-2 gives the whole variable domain DSGVTQTPKHLITATGQRVTLRCSPRSGDLSVYWYQQSLDQGLQFLIQYYNGEERAKGNILERFSAQQFPDLHSELNLSSLELGDSALYFCASSVVGYGYTFGSGTRLTVV.

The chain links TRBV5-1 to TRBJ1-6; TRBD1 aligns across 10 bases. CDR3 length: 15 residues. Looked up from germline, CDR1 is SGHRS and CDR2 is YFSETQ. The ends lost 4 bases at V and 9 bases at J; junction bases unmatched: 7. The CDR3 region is CASSPGTGDVSPLHF. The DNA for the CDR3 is TGCGCCAGCAGCCCGGGGACAGGGGACGTTTCACCCCTCCACTTT. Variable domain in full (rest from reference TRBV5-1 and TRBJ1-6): KAGVTQTPRYLIKTRGQQVTLSCSPISGHRSVSWYQQTPGQGLQFLFEYFSETQRNKGNFPGRFSGRQFSNSRSEMNVSTLELGDSALYLCASSPGTGDVSPLHFGNGTRLTVT.

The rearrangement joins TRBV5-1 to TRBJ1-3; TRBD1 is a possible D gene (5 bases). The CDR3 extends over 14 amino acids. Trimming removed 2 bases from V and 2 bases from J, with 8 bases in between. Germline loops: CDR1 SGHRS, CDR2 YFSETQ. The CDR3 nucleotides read TGCGCCAGCAGCTTCGGGGGGACTGGAAACACCATATATTTT. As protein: CASSFGGTGNTIYF.

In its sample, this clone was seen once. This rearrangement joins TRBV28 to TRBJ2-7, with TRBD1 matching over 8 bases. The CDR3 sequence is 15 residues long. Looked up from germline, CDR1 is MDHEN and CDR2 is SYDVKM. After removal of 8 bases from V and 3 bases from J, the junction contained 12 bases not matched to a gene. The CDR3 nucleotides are TGTGCCAGCCTTACTCACGGGACAGGACGCTACGAGCAGTACTTC. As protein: CASLTHGTGRYEQYF.

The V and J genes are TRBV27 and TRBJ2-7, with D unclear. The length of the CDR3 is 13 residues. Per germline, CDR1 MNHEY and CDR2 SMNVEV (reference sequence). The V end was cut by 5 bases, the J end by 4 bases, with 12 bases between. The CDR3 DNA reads TGTGCCAGCAGTCGAAGAGACGGGTACGAGCAGTACTTC. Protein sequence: CASSRRDGYEQYF.

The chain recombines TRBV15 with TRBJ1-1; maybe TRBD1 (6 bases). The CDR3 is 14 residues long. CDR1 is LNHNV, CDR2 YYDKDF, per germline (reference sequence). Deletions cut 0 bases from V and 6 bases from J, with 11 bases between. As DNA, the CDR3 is TGTGCCACCAGCAGAGAACTACAGGGTTCTGAAGCTTTCTTT. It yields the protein CATSRELQGSEAFF.